This TCR beta chain was sequenced for a study of cytotoxic CD8 clonotypes in ibrutinib-treated CLL. Sequencing used immunoSEQ multiplex PCR; TCRdb keeps in-frame clones, though not all of them. Seen here are 190,000 or so clones, roughly 72% observed once, and the top ten hold 13%. Sample: PBMCs, taken after 24 months of ibrutinib treatment. This sequence was found in a human donor with chronic lymphocytic leukemia.

CDR3 protein: CASSQERAGTGNTIYF. The CDR3 nucleotides read TGCGCCAGCAGCCAAGAACGGGCAGGGACTGGAAACACCATATATTTT. The chain is built from TRBV4-1 and TRBJ1-3; D is possibly TRBD1 (5 bases). Deletions cut 0 bases from V and 2 bases from J, with 11 bases between. From germline, CDR1 is MGHRA and CDR2 YSYEKL. The CDR3 consists of 16 residues.